This T cell receptor (beta chain) was captured by sequencing in a study of PD-L1 blockade in urothelial cancer. About the research overall: Analyses were performed on blood at 3 weeks after treatment start (the second dose) and at 6 weeks.

With regard to this clone: Its specificity is not known.

Measured with immunoSEQ multiplex PCR; TCRdb has only the in-frame clones, and not every one. The sample comprises approximately 110,000 clones, 70% to 85% of which are singletons, and around 2.4% rests with the top ten. Germline V gives CDR1 MDHEN, CDR2 SYDVKM. The CDR3 length is 13 residues. With 7 bases removed from V and 4 bases from J, the gap between germline ends came to 12 bases. Study findings and constraints: Pretreatment clonality of the blood TCR repertoire below the median was predictive of superior survival.

This TCR came from a man aged 50-59 years with urothelial cancer. This sample comprised PBMCs, obtained around atezolizumab (anti-PD-L1) treatment. The chain uses TRBV28 and TRBJ2-3, with D perhaps TRBD2 (6 bases). The CDR3 reads CASKEGESDTQYF. DNA of the CDR3: TGTGCCAGCAAGGAGGGCGAGTCAGATACGCAGTATTTT.